Listed below are T cell receptor beta chains from one sample, sequenced in a study of blood T cell repertoires in COVID-19. Clones were read by immunoSEQ multiplex PCR, and TCRdb kept only the in-frame ones, dropping some. The sample carries 250,000 to 350,000 clones, about 91% recorded once. The sample comprised PBMCs or T cells enriched from blood (not recorded which). The receptors here all came from a woman between 18 and 30 years old who had recovered from COVID-19. The CDR3 runs from the conserved cysteine through the conserved F or W. A row's size may be missing; if present it is once, few, many or a size class.

V: TRBV4-3
J: TRBJ2-7
size: once
CDR3: CASSHLRTDTYEQYF

V: TRBV6-5
J: TRBJ2-7
size: once
CDR3: CASSGGLADGSEQYF

V: TRBV19
J: TRBJ2-5
size: -
CDR3: CASSTPGQGTETQYF

V: TRBV6-1
J: TRBJ2-2
size: -
CDR3: CASSELRQGAGELFF

V: TRBV7-9
J: TRBJ2-1
size: -
CDR3: CASSLTGQGDKFF

V: TRBV6-6
J: TRBJ1-2
size: -
CDR3: CASSPTEGAVTLYYGYTF

V: TRBV20-1
J: TRBJ2-1
size: -
CDR3: CSASGPTSPSYNEQFF

V: TRBV9
J: TRBJ1-3
size: -
CDR3: CASSFDSDTGNTIYF

V: TRBV28
J: TRBJ1-3
size: -
CDR3: CASRGQGDSGNTIYF

V: TRBV5-1
J: TRBJ2-7
size: -
CDR3: CASSLGGYEQYF

V: TRBV11-2
J: TRBJ2-7
size: -
CDR3: CASSLVRLGLAGEVYEQYF

V: TRBV7-2
J: TRBJ2-1
size: -
CDR3: CASSLVRETHNEQFF

V: TRBV7-2
J: TRBJ1-1
size: -
CDR3: CASSPGRGLRMNTEAFF

V: TRBV11-3
J: TRBJ2-2
size: -
CDR3: CASSLGPTSGNTGELFF

V: TRBV5-6
J: TRBJ1-2
size: -
CDR3: CASSLLGDAGYTF

V: TRBV19
J: TRBJ2-3
size: -
CDR3: CASTQVGGARTDTQYF

V: TRBV7-9
J: TRBJ2-7
size: -
CDR3: CASSLTGVSSFEQYF

V: TRBV9
J: TRBJ2-7
size: -
CDR3: CASSEGHRSYEQYF

V: TRBV6-2/TRBV6-3
J: TRBJ2-1
size: -
CDR3: CASSERGTSGRAGHNEQFF

V: TRBV7-2
J: TRBJ1-2
size: once
CDR3: CASSLQGGGYTF

V: TRBV27
J: TRBJ1-6
size: -
CDR3: CASSLFRRYRNSPLHF

V: TRBV19
J: TRBJ1-2
size: -
CDR3: CASSPGGWKTTF

V: TRBV4-1
J: TRBJ1-4
size: once
CDR3: CASSQDGTASFRKLFF

V: TRBV2
J: TRBJ2-1
size: -
CDR3: CATAGTGAEQFF

V: TRBV28
J: TRBJ2-3
size: -
CDR3: CASSLDQGPPTDTQYF

V: TRBV13
J: TRBJ2-7
size: -
CDR3: CASSSLGGTRSYEQYF

V: TRBV5-4
J: TRBJ2-3
size: -
CDR3: CASSLDFGQGAADTQYF

V: TRBV28
J: TRBJ2-2
size: -
CDR3: CASRHSGMGGELFF

V: TRBV28
J: TRBJ2-7
size: -
CDR3: CASSRFRGPDSYEQYF

V: TRBV5-6
J: TRBJ1-5
size: few
CDR3: CASSFGIPADQPQHF

V: TRBV28
J: TRBJ1-4
size: few
CDR3: CASSLYSINEKLFF

V: TRBV7-3
J: TRBJ1-1
size: -
CDR3: CASSVGGPGEAFF

V: TRBV7-9
J: TRBJ1-5
size: -
CDR3: CASNIARDRVNQPQHF

V: TRBV9
J: TRBJ2-7
size: -
CDR3: CASSVGQGLTEQYF

V: TRBV30
J: TRBJ1-5
size: -
CDR3: CAWRTAGSNQPQHF

V: TRBV4-3
J: TRBJ1-3
size: -
CDR3: CASSPRQGESGNTIYF

V: TRBV25-1
J: TRBJ1-1
size: -
CDR3: CASSSPQFNTEAFF

V: TRBV6-5
J: TRBJ2-1
size: few
CDR3: CASSYLGDNEQFF

V: TRBV2
J: TRBJ1-2
size: -
CDR3: CASNQQGYSYGYTF

V: TRBV27
J: TRBJ1-5
size: -
CDR3: CASSLGLDQPQHF

V: TRBV7-2
J: TRBJ1-1
size: -
CDR3: CASSLDGAARNTEAFF

V: TRBV28
J: TRBJ2-7
size: -
CDR3: CASSFLLVRYEQYF

V: TRBV15
J: TRBJ2-7
size: once
CDR3: CATSRDMASLEQYF